This TCR beta chain was sequenced for a study of blood T cell repertoires in COVID-19. The V end was cut by 2 bases, the J end by 5 bases, with 16 bases between. The CDR3 sequence is 16 residues long. CDR1 and CDR2 (germline): ENHRY, SYGVKD. Authors' data handling: Estimation of nucleated cell counts was performed using reference gene primer amplification. Generated by immunoSEQ multiplex PCR, the TCRdb table keeps only in-frame clones and is missing some. That table gives V, J and clone size, and the DNA gave D and trimming. The sample shows some 300,000 clones, approximately 91% of them seen only once. Two negative PCRs, clearance, or symptom resolution were required of recovered Cohort 3 donors.

The origin of this receptor is a woman between 40 and 55 years old who had recovered from COVID-19. The J gene is TRBJ1-5, the V gene TRBV10-3; D remains unclear. Source material: PBMCs or T cells enriched from blood (not recorded which). The CDR3 DNA reads as TGTGCCATCAGTGAGGGGTGGGAGAAGTTACATCAGCCCCAGCATTTT. Its protein is CAISEGWEKLHQPQHF.